Described below is a single T cell receptor (beta chain) sequence and its context. This clonotype was found many times. Its cognate antigen has yet to be identified. No base qualities exist here, and no much larger clone lies one base off it. The time point label for this specimen denotes: patch test 1, 2 weeks after DPC sensitization. Taken with the paper, the label for treatment or condition translates to: therapeutic diphenylcyclopropenone sensitization with weekly scalp DPC. At each patch-test visit, blood was drawn before the patch test was applied. Eligible patients were aged 18 to 70, diagnosed with alopecia, deemed suitable for DPC therapy, and excluded if pregnant. Unfractionated whole blood was collected in Tempus Blood RNA tubes, and total RNA was extracted from that blood. The data are from a study of human T cells and chemical hapten exposure (dated by TCRdb to the early 2020s). Study-wide context: For sensitization, 2% DPC in acetone was applied to a roughly 2 cm by roughly 2 cm area of upper inner arm skin. Weekly therapeutic DPC doses were additionally applied to the scalp of patients throughout the roughly 23-week study period. Patch testing was done on the upper back using Finn chambers containing 0.01% DPC, and results were scored after 6 days according to International Contact Dermatitis Research Group standards. Most of the patients in the cohort were female, and the cohort covered alopecia areata with under or over 50% scalp involvement, alopecia totalis and alopecia universalis. The libraries were sequenced as a pool, and the TCR yield per sample differed mostly because of small variations in library volumes within the pool. The study tracked peripheral blood TCR repertoire changes in vivo during primary and secondary sensitization to the hapten diphenylcyclopropenone (DPC) in alopecia patients. Patient blood was sampled pre-sensitization (week 0) and at 2, 6 and about 24 weeks after DPC sensitization. Blood for TCR sequencing was provided by twenty-nine alopecia patients at one to four time points (pre-sensitization, 2, 6 and 24 weeks).

The full study reports these points: Expanded TCRs formed significantly more large CDR3 similarity clusters than pre-sensitization or healthy control sets, consistent with antigen-driven responses. Patch test score correlated positively with the number of PT1 expanded TCRs, reaching significance at thresholds 8, 16 and 32 but not at 4. Because every patient had alopecia, a presumed autoimmune disease, the patients' immune response might differ from that of healthy individuals. Repeated subsampling changed both the strength of the expansion versus patch-test correlation and the threshold at which the correlation became significant. The number of TCRs above 1 in 1000 frequency did not change with DPC sensitization; there was no evidence of global repertoire structure alterations.

CDR1 and CDR2, looked up from the germline V gene, are MNHNS and SASEGT. The CDR3 has 19 amino acids, counting the end cysteine and phenylalanine. Only the CDR3 region is kept as DNA, spanning 57 bases read in frame from base 1. V gives up 1 base and J gives up 4 bases, and the segment between their germline ends measures 23 bases. The method behind the library was RACE. These reads were obtained on a NextSeq 500. During library preparation, unique molecular identifiers were attached to individual cDNA molecules so that TCRs could be counted in a quantitative, reproducible way. Both TCR alpha and TCR beta chains were sequenced from each blood RNA sample. The paper's processing steps were these. Samples had a median of around 92,000 TCRs, with a range from roughly 23,224 to 700,000. The Decombinator software suite was used to annotate V, J and CDR3 in the TCR reads. For the PS versus PT1 abundance plots, all samples were subsampled to the same number of TCRs (28,000). Expanded TCRs were defined as absent before sensitization and observed at least eight times at the 2-week time point. TCRdb ran its own pipeline on the public reads, namely fastp trimming at Q25 and MiXCR clone calling, and kept in-frame beta chains. Records with the same CDR3 protein are collapsed into one entry carrying the most frequent genes and DNA. TCRdb's processing, not the authors', yielded these V and J calls. This sample gives 380,000 or so distinct CDR3 sequences in total; more than 4.5% of them show up just once. The ten biggest clones cover under 2.5% of the sample.

The receptor comes from a woman aged 45-59 years with alopecia areata. Some clones in this sample may be carry-over from other donors' samples. The sequence is built from TRBV6-1 and TRBJ1-3; perhaps TRBD1 is the D gene, with 5 bases matching. Sequenced material: whole blood, taken in connection with sensitization to the hapten diphenylcyclopropenone (DPC). The DNA is as follows: TGTGCCAGCAGTGAAGGCTTGGGGCCCATGGACCTCGTGGGAAACACCATATATTTT. Its translation reads: CASSEGLGPMDLVGNTIYF.